This T cell receptor beta chain stems from a study of blood T cell repertoires in COVID-19. Study overall: T cells, B-cell-depleted T cells, or PBMCs supplied cDNA or gDNA.

The CDR3 contains 14 residues. Authors' processing steps: Estimated nucleated cell counts came from reference gene primer amplification. Profiling relied on immunoSEQ multiplex PCR, and the TCRdb table lists in-frame clones only, not all of them. That table supplies the V and J calls and clone size; D and trimming were determined from the DNA. The table has roughly 230,000 clones, approximately 80% seen once; the top ten hold 7.4%. The gene calls are TRBV21-1 and TRBJ2-2; the table calls TRBD1, which could not be checked here. TRBV21-1 is designated a pseudogene. This receptor was identified in a woman in her 50s with acute or convalescent COVID-19. The sequenced material came from peripheral blood. CDR3 coding DNA: TGTGCCAGCAGCACGCCAGGGGTCACCGGGGAGCTGTTTTTT. It yields the protein CASSTPGVTGELFF.